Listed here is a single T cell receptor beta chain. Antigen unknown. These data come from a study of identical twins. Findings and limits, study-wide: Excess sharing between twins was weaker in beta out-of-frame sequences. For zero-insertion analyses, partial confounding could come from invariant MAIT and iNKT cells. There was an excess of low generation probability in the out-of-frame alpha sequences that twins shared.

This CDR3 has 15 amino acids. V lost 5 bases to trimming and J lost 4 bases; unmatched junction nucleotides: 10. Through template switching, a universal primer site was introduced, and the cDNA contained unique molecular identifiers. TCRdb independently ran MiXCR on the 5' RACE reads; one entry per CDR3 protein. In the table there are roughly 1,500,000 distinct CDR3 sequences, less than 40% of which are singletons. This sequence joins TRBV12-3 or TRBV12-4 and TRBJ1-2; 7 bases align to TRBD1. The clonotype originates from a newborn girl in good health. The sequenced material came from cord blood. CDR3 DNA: TGTGCCAGCAGTCATAGCAGAACAGGGGCCTATGGCTACACCTTC. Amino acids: CASSHSRTGAYGYTF.